Sequencing of this T cell receptor (beta chain) was carried out in a study of cytomegalovirus exposure and HLA in healthy donors. Vbeta (60) and Jbeta (13) primers were used in the PCR. Repertoires were generated with immunoSEQ multiplex PCR, while TCRdb's copy carries only in-frame clones and drops some. The sample contains roughly 190,000 clones, 60% to 85% of which appear only once. The study's findings and limits: Analyses of presence and absence presupposed an approximately uniform sequencing depth across donors. Specificity of a few CMV-associated chains for CMV antigens was verified in vitro.

As for this clone: Its antigen is not known.

Germline V gene sequence: CDR1 ENHRY, CDR2 SYGVKD. The V segment lost 6 bases and the J segment 2 bases; nucleotides outside the gene matches: 3. This CDR3 contains 16 residues. The chain is built from TRBV10-3 and TRBJ2-2, with 13 nucleotides matching TRBD2. Material: PBMCs. The sequence was collected from a girl between 5 and 17 years old in good health and CMV-seropositive. The CDR3 spells CAISGLAGANTGELFF. Written as DNA, the CDR3 is TGTGCCATCAGCGGACTAGCGGGGGCCAACACCGGGGAGCTGTTTTTT.